One sample yielded the 24 T cell receptor delta chains listed below, sequenced in a study of Vδ1+ human thymocytes. Which antigens these TCRs recognize remains unknown. Findings of the study overall: Thymic TRG and TRD repertoires appeared highly polyclonal, with Gaussian CDR3 length distributions.

Extracted RNA was reverse transcribed into cDNA. CDR3 amplicons came from multiplex PCR with pooled V-gene forward and constant-region reverse primers. TCRdb fed the multiplex PCR reads into CATT to redo clone calling. The sample consists of 45,000 to 60,000 delta-chain clones, approximately 16% of them appearing once. Source material: Vdelta1+ gamma-delta thymocytes from the thymus. The subset: FACS-sorted CD3+ TCRalphabeta- TCRVdelta1+ TCRVdelta2- thymocytes. The origin of the receptors is a boy younger than two who had congenital heart surgery.

The chain carries TRDV1 and TRDJ1; D possibly corresponds to TRDD3 (6 bases). Germline values: CDR1 TSWWSYY, CDR2 QGS. V was pared by 0 bases and J by 1 base, with 18 bases between. The CDR3 contains 18 residues. CDR3 sequence reads: CALGELGPYWDFTDKLIF. CDR3 DNA: TGTGCTCTTGGGGAACTGGGTCCGTACTGGGATTTCACCGATAAACTCATCTTT.

The rearrangement uses TRDV1 and TRDJ1; 12 bases map to TRDD3. The V gene's germline CDR1 is TSWWSYY and CDR2 QGS. There are 19 residues in the CDR3. Germline trimming cut 2 bases from V and 5 bases from J; bases unmatched to any gene: 15. The DNA for the CDR3 is TGTGCTCTTGGGGAATACTGGGGGATACCTATTCGCGGACCAGATAAACTCATCTTT. It translates to CALGEYWGIPIRGPDKLIF.

V usage is TRDV1 and J usage is TRDJ1, with TRDD3 identical over 7 bases. The CDR3 contains 19 residues. The junction had 14 bases not matched to a gene; V was cut back by 1 base and J by 0 bases. Germline V gene data show CDR1 as TSWWSYY and CDR2 as QGS. This CDR3 is CALGEPTDLGITYTDKLIF. Written as DNA, the CDR3 is TGTGCTCTTGGGGAACCGACTGACCTGGGGATAACGTACACCGATAAACTCATCTTT.

V usage is TRDV1 and J usage is TRDJ1; 11 bases fit TRDD3. The CDR3 consists of 24 residues. V was clipped by 0 bases and J by 3 bases; unmatched bases: 27. Germline CDR1 and CDR2: TSWWSYY and QGS. CDR3 region: CALGELTYLPNFVLGDRRADKLIF. In DNA form, the CDR3 reads TGTGCTCTTGGGGAACTAACATACCTTCCTAATTTTGTACTGGGGGATAGAAGGGCCGATAAACTCATCTTT.

The chain joins TRDV1 to TRDJ1; 12 nucleotides match TRDD3. Germline V CDR1 and CDR2: TSWWSYY, QGS. V dropped 1 base and J dropped 0; count of bases not matched to a gene: 24. The CDR3 extends over 24 amino acids. CDR3 bases: TGTGCTCTTGGGGAACCCTACGAAGCCTTCCCCTGGGGGATACGCGCCCTGTACACCGATAAACTCATCTTT. It specifies CALGEPYEAFPWGIRALYTDKLIF.

The chain recombines TRDV1 with TRDJ1, with 9 bases fitting TRDD3. Trimming removed 1 base from V and 10 bases from J; junction bases left unmatched: 13. The CDR3 consists of 16 residues. Germline V gene lookup returns CDR1 TSWWSYY and CDR2 QGS. CDR3 loop: CALGEPFPTYWGRLIF. The CDR3 coding sequence is TGTGCTCTTGGGGAACCATTTCCTACTTACTGGGGGAGACTCATCTTT.

In its sample, this clone was seen a few times. V and J are TRDV1 and TRDJ1; D is uncertain. This CDR3 is 17 amino acids long. Germline CDR1 and CDR2: TSWWSYY and QGS. V lost 0 bases and J 0 bases, leaving 14 bases between the germline ends. CDR3: CALGELQISSYTDKLIF. CDR3 in DNA: TGTGCTCTTGGGGAACTACAGATAAGCTCCTACACCGATAAACTCATCTTT.

This clone was seen only a few times. This chain connects TRDV1 to TRDJ1; 11 positions agree with TRDD3. With 5 bases clipped from V and 0 bases from J, the junction kept 32 bases outside the gene matches. There are 25 residues in the CDR3. Looked up from germline, CDR1 is TSWWSYY and CDR2 is QGS. The CDR3 loop is CALGKAVFLILGDNRGVSYTDKLIF. The CDR3, as DNA: TGTGCTCTTGGGAAAGCCGTATTCTTGATACTGGGGGATAACCGGGGAGTTTCGTACACCGATAAACTCATCTTT.

The chain joins TRDV1 to TRDJ1; weak D call: TRDD3 (7 bases). The ends were cut back, 4 bases at V and 0 bases at J, with 27 bases in the middle. Germline V lookup: CDR1 TSWWSYY, CDR2 QGS. This CDR3 is built from 20 residues. The CDR3 loop is CALGVSFLAYWGSYTDKLIF. CDR3 bases: TGTGCTCTTGGGGTTAGCTTCCTCGCGTACTGGGGATCCTACACCGATAAACTCATCTTT.

This clone was seen a few times. The rearrangement links TRDV1 to TRDJ1; 7 bases match TRDD3. The CDR3 totals 17 residues. J lost 1 base, V lost 0 bases, and 8 bases had no gene match. Germline CDR1 reads TSWWSYY; CDR2 reads QGS. CDR3 amino acids: CALGELMGIFATDKLIF. The CDR3 nucleotides are TGTGCTCTTGGGGAACTAATGGGGATATTTGCCACCGATAAACTCATCTTT.

This rearrangement joins TRDV1 to TRDJ1, with 9 bases that match TRDD3. Germline CDR1 reads TSWWSYY; CDR2 reads QGS. The CDR3 is made up of 19 amino acids. The junction had 20 bases not matched to a gene; V was cut back by 5 bases and J by 4 bases. The CDR3 DNA follows: TGTGCTCTTGGGTCGTCCCGAGGAGGGACGGCTGGGGGATGCGATAAACTCATCTTT. This gives the protein CALGSSRGGTAGGCDKLIF.

The genes are TRDV1 and TRDJ1; no firm D call. CDR3 length: 14 amino acids. CDR1 and CDR2 (germline): TSWWSYY, QGS. Trimming removed 3 bases at V and 0 bases at J, with 8 bases between. For the CDR3, the DNA is TGTGCTCTTGGGGATCTTAGCAACACCGATAAACTCATCTTT. Protein sequence: CALGDLSNTDKLIF.

The V and J genes are TRDV1 and TRDJ1; TRDD2 might be the D (8 bases). This CDR3 contains 18 residues. CDR1 is TSWWSYY, CDR2 QGS, per germline. V lost 5 bases, J lost 7 bases, and 29 bases lay in between. The CDR3 DNA reads TGTGCTCTTGGGACTTCCTACCATGGACTGGGGAATACGCTTAAACTCATCTTT. This gives the protein CALGTSYHGLGNTLKLIF.

Only a few counts were recorded for this clone. This chain uses TRDV1 with TRDJ1; 8 bases match TRDD3. The CDR3 length is 21 residues. With 0 bases clipped from V and 0 bases from J, the junction kept 18 bases outside the gene matches. The germline CDR1 and CDR2 sequences are TSWWSYY and QGS. The CDR3 is CALGELRPSRTGGLYTDKLIF. CDR3 in DNA: TGTGCTCTTGGGGAACTTAGACCTTCGCGTACTGGGGGCCTCTACACCGATAAACTCATCTTT.

The chain links TRDV1 to TRDJ1; 10 nucleotides align to TRDD3. Germline lookup yields CDR1 TSWWSYY and CDR2 QGS. The CDR3 consists of 19 residues. With V trimmed by 8 bases and J by 1 base, 19 bases remained unmatched. The CDR3 DNA reads TGTGCTCTTACTAGGCCACTGGGGGATGAGTTATCAGGCACCGATAAACTCATCTTT. Protein product: CALTRPLGDELSGTDKLIF.

This clone was detected a few times. The chain couples TRDV1 to TRDJ1; 9 nucleotides agree with TRDD2. The CDR3 consists of 17 residues. With 7 bases clipped from V and 7 bases from J, the junction kept 19 bases outside the gene matches. From germline, CDR1 is TSWWSYY and CDR2 QGS. CDR3 sequence (DNA): TGTGCTCTTGAACCCTTCCTACGAGCTCCGCGACCCGGTAAACTCATCTTT. Amino acid sequence: CALEPFLRAPRPGKLIF.

This clone was picked up a small number of times. The chain has TRDV1 and TRDJ1, with D maybe TRDD3 (5 bases). V was cut by 4 bases and J by 2 bases, with 23 bases left in between. The CDR3 covers 18 residues. From germline, CDR1 is TSWWSYY and CDR2 QGS. The CDR3 DNA sequence: TGTGCTCTTGGGGGTAAGAGGGGGGTCCCGTTAGGGACCGATAAACTCATCTTT. It codes for CALGGKRGVPLGTDKLIF.

The chain employs TRDV2 and TRDJ1; the match to TRDD3 covers 12 bases. The CDR3 totals 18 residues. V shed 1 base and J 0 bases; nucleotides not matched to a gene: 8. The V gene's germline CDR1 is GEAIGNYY and CDR2 EKD. For the CDR3, the DNA is TGTGCCTGTGACACTTACTGGGGGATACCCCCGTACACCGATAAACTCATCTTT. Residues: CACDTYWGIPPYTDKLIF.

In this sample, this clone turned up a few times. V is TRDV1 and J is TRDJ1; maybe TRDD3 (5 bases). V gave up 1 base and J gave up 0 bases, with 15 bases separating them. CDR1 is TSWWSYY and CDR2 is QGS in the germline V gene. The CDR3 contains 17 residues. The DNA of the CDR3 is TGTGCTCTTGGGGAACATGGTGATACTCGGTACACCGATAAACTCATCTTT. Translated, it gives CALGEHGDTRYTDKLIF.

This clone was observed a single time. The chain has TRDV1 and TRDJ1; possible D gene TRDD3, 5 bases. Trimming removed 2 bases at V and 3 bases at J, with 31 bases between. Germline V gives CDR1 TSWWSYY, CDR2 QGS. The CDR3 is made up of 21 amino acids. The CDR3 loop is CALGEVRGGGVLFSLPDKLIF. The CDR3 DNA reads as TGTGCTCTTGGGGAAGTCCGGGGGGGCGGAGTACTATTTTCTCTACCCGATAAACTCATCTTT.

This chain links TRDV1 with TRDJ1; D gene ambiguous. The CDR3 consists of 18 residues. Germline CDR1 and CDR2: TSWWSYY and QGS. Between the trimmed V and J ends, which lost 1 base and 1 base, there was a span of 19 bases. CDR3 sequence: CALGEPFYRPGLTDKLIF. The DNA for the CDR3 is TGTGCTCTTGGGGAACCCTTTTACCGACCGGGCCTCACCGATAAACTCATCTTT.

This clone was counted only a few times. J is TRDJ1 and V is TRDV1; 9 bases are shared with TRDD2. The CDR3 covers 17 residues. CDR1 is TSWWSYY, CDR2 QGS, per germline. V trimming: 3 bases; J trimming: 1 base; junction bases outside the gene matches: 9. CDR3 in amino acids: CALGDKPSYFGTDKLIF. DNA for the CDR3: TGTGCTCTTGGGGATAAACCTTCCTACTTCGGCACCGATAAACTCATCTTT.

This chain uses TRDV1 with TRDJ1; tentatively, D is TRDD1 (5 bases). The CDR3 is made up of 17 amino acids. Trimming took 4 bases from V and 7 from J, leaving 25 bases between them. Germline CDR1 and CDR2: TSWWSYY and QGS. The CDR3 DNA is TGTGCTCTTGGGGCCTCACCGTCGGAAATTCCCCCGTTTAAACTCATCTTT. Its translation is CALGASPSEIPPFKLIF.

V is TRDV1 and J is TRDJ1, with TRDD3 matching over 9 bases. The CDR3 is 19 amino acids. Germline values: CDR1 TSWWSYY, CDR2 QGS. The junction had 14 bases not matched to a gene; V was cut back by 1 base and J by 2 bases. CDR3 loop: CALGEPSRALTGGTDKLIF. The CDR3 nucleotides are TGTGCTCTTGGGGAACCGTCCAGGGCCCTTACTGGGGGAACCGATAAACTCATCTTT.